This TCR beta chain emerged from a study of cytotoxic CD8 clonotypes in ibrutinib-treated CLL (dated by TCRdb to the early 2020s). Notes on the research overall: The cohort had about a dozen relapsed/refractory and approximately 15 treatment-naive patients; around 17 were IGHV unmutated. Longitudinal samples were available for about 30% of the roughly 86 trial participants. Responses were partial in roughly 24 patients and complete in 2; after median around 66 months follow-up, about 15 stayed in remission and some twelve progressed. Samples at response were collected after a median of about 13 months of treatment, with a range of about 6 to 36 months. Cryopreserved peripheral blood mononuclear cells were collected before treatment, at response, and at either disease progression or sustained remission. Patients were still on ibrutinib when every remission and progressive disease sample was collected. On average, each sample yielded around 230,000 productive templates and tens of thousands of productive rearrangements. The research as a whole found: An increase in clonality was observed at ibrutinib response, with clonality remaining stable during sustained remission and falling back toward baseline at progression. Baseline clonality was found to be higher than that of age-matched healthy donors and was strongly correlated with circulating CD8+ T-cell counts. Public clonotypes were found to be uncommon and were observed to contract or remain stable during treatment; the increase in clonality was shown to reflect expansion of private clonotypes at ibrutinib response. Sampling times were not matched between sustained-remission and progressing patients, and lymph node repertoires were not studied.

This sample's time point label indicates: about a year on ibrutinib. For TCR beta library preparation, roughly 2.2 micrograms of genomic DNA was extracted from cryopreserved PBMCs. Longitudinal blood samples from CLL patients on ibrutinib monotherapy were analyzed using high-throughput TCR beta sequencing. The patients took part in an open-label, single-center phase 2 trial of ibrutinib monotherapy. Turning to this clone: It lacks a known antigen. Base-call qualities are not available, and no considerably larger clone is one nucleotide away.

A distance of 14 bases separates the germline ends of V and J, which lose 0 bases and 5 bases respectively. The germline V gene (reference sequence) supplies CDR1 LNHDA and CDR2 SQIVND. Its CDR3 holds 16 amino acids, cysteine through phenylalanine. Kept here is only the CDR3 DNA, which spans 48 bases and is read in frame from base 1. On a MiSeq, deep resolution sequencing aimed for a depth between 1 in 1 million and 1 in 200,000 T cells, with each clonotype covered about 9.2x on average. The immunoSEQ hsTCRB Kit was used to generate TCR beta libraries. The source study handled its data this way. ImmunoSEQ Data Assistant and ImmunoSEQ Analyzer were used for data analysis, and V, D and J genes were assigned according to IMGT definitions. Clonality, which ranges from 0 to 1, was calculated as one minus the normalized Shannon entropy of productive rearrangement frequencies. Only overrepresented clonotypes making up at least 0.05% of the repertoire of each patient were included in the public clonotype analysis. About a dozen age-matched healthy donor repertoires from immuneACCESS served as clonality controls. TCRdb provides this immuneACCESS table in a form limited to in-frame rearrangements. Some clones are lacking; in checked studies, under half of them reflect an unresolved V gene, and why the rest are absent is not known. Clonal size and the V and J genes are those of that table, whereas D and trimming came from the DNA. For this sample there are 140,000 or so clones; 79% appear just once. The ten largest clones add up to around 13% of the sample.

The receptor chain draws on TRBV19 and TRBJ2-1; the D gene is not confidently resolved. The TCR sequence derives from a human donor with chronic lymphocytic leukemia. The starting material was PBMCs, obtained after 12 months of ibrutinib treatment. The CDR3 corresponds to CASSIDARAPDNEQFF. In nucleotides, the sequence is TGTGCCAGTAGTATAGACGCTAGGGCCCCTGACAATGAGCAGTTCTTC.